This entry concerns a single T cell receptor (beta chain). Its antigen is still unknown. The CDR3 length is 18 residues. The germline V and J ends were trimmed by 0 bases and 5 bases, with 22 bases remaining between them. Germline CDR1 SGDLS, CDR2 YYNGEE. This specimen comes from a study of shared clonotypes between healthy human individuals. Study observations and caveats: Sharing across four donors was highest in naive CD4 (roughly 5%) and lowest in memory CD8 (about 0.4%).

Here immunoSEQ multiplex PCR was the method, and the copy in TCRdb shows in-frame clones only, minus some. The profile shows about 2.3 million clones, roughly 92% of them singletons. Donors were healthy HIV-negative adults without recently reported acute infections or vaccinations. Adult Caucasians living in Nashville, Tennessee made up all of the donors. CD45RA-negative memory and CD45RA+ naive subsets were split from the CD4+ cells. The chain joins TRBV9 to TRBJ2-3, with D hard to call. This TCR came from a man aged 18 to 29 in good health. Some clones in this sample may be carry-over from other donors' samples. The sequencing input was naive CD4+ T cells from PBMCs. The subset denotes: CD45RA+ positively selected. CDR3 nucleotide sequence: TGTGCCAGCAGCGTAGAGTCTAGGCCCAGGCCACTTGGAGATACGCAGTATTTT. Encoded protein: CASSVESRPRPLGDTQYF.